This record concerns one T cell receptor beta chain sequence. Its antigen remains unidentified. The V segment lost 1 base and the J segment 6 bases; nucleotides outside the gene matches: 4. The CDR3 has 14 residues. CDR1 SGHVS and CDR2 FNYEAQ come from the germline V gene. Amplification used 60 Vbeta primers and 13 Jbeta primers. Sequencing was performed with immunoSEQ multiplex PCR; in TCRdb, only in-frame clones are kept and a portion is missing. The data show 130,000 to 150,000 clones, around 79% seen once. The sample originates from a study of cytomegalovirus exposure and HLA in healthy donors. Study-level results: Three of the chains that were CMV-associated were confirmed in vitro to be specific for CMV antigens.

Among the donors, all were healthy bone marrow donors. This sequence joins TRBV7-6 and TRBJ2-7; TRBD2 aligns across 9 bases. Specimen: PBMCs. The TCR sequence derives from a man younger than 45 in good health and CMV-seropositive. The CDR3 spells CASSLGLAGREQYF. The CDR3 bases are TGTGCCAGCAGCTTAGGCCTAGCGGGGCGCGAGCAGTACTTC.